This is a list of T cell receptor beta chains from one sample in a study of blood T cell repertoires in COVID-19. The assay was immunoSEQ multiplex PCR, and TCRdb's table has in-frame clones only and misses some. The sample holds tens of thousands of clones, around 94% seen once. Sequencing was done on a sample of peripheral blood. The receptors here all came from a man aged 45-60 years with COVID-19, enrolled during active disease. Both conserved end residues are part of each CDR3. The order of the fields is clone size, D gene, J gene, V gene, CDR3 protein, CDR3 DNA. The D gene is left open where the match is weak. Clone size is stated in some rows and not others, as once, few, many or a class when expanded.

clone_size: .
d_call: TRBD2
j_call: TRBJ2-3
v_call: TRBV2
cdr3_aa: CASSDLAGGTDTQYF
cdr3_nt: TGTGCCAGCAGTGATCTTGCGGGAGGCACAGATACGCAGTATTTT

clone_size: .
d_call: .
j_call: TRBJ1-3
v_call: TRBV18
cdr3_aa: CASSPTGKGNTIYF
cdr3_nt: TGTGCCAGCTCACCGACAGGCAAAGGGAACACCATATATTTT

clone_size: .
d_call: .
j_call: TRBJ2-1
v_call: TRBV7-3
cdr3_aa: CASSLTGATNNEQFF
cdr3_nt: TGTGCCAGCAGCTTAACGGGGGCAACTAACAATGAGCAGTTCTTC

clone_size: .
d_call: TRBD2
j_call: TRBJ2-1
v_call: TRBV29-1
cdr3_aa: CSVVAGGSVFNNEQFF
cdr3_nt: TGCAGCGTCGTAGCGGGAGGATCTGTCTTCAACAATGAGCAGTTCTTC

clone_size: .
d_call: TRBD1
j_call: TRBJ2-7
v_call: TRBV14
cdr3_aa: CASSQGQGLSYEQYF
cdr3_nt: TGTGCCAGCAGCCAAGGACAGGGGCTCTCCTACGAGCAGTACTTC

clone_size: .
d_call: TRBD2
j_call: TRBJ2-2
v_call: TRBV12-5
cdr3_aa: CASGLDPGLAGNTGELFF
cdr3_nt: TGTGCTAGTGGTTTGGACCCAGGACTAGCGGGGAACACCGGGGAGCTGTTTTTT

clone_size: once
d_call: .
j_call: TRBJ1-3
v_call: TRBV5-1
cdr3_aa: CASSLELVLSGNTIYF
cdr3_nt: TGCGCCAGCAGCTTGGAGCTGGTGCTCTCTGGAAACACCATATATTTT

clone_size: .
d_call: .
j_call: TRBJ1-1
v_call: TRBV4-2
cdr3_aa: CASYARDTENTEAFF
cdr3_nt: TGTGCCAGCTATGCGAGGGACACAGAAAACACTGAAGCTTTCTTT

clone_size: .
d_call: TRBD2
j_call: TRBJ2-3
v_call: TRBV30
cdr3_aa: CAGMAGGPNTQYF
cdr3_nt: TGTGCCGGTATGGCGGGAGGGCCGAATACGCAGTATTTT

clone_size: .
d_call: .
j_call: TRBJ1-1
v_call: TRBV5-5
cdr3_aa: CASSSLQGKAFF
cdr3_nt: TGTGCCAGCAGCTCCCTACAGGGAAAAGCTTTCTTT

clone_size: .
d_call: TRBD1
j_call: TRBJ2-7
v_call: TRBV12-5
cdr3_aa: CASGLVGAGQGFYEQYF
cdr3_nt: TGTGCTAGTGGTTTGGTAGGGGCGGGACAGGGATTCTACGAGCAGTACTTC

clone_size: .
d_call: TRBD1
j_call: TRBJ2-5
v_call: TRBV5-4
cdr3_aa: CASSRRTGGGETQYF
cdr3_nt: TGTGCCAGCAGCCGACGGACAGGGGGTGGAGAGACCCAGTACTTC

clone_size: .
d_call: TRBD2
j_call: TRBJ2-1
v_call: TRBV27
cdr3_aa: CASSREREAGEQFF
cdr3_nt: TGTGCCAGCAGCCGGGAGCGGGAGGCCGGTGAGCAGTTCTTC

clone_size: .
d_call: TRBD2
j_call: TRBJ2-1
v_call: TRBV7-9
cdr3_aa: CASSLSSGILLEDEQFF
cdr3_nt: TGTGCCAGCAGCTTAAGCAGCGGGATCCTTCTTGAGGATGAGCAGTTCTTC

clone_size: .
d_call: .
j_call: TRBJ1-2
v_call: TRBV7-9
cdr3_aa: CASSLTHNYGYTF
cdr3_nt: TGTGCCAGCAGCTTAACACATAACTATGGCTACACCTTC

clone_size: .
d_call: .
j_call: TRBJ1-2
v_call: TRBV24-1
cdr3_aa: CATSEGHLYGYTF
cdr3_nt: TGTGCCACCAGTGAGGGACACCTCTATGGCTACACCTTC

clone_size: once
d_call: .
j_call: TRBJ2-3
v_call: TRBV5-1
cdr3_aa: CASSLGASASTDTQYF
cdr3_nt: TGCGCCAGCAGCTTGGGAGCGAGTGCTAGCACAGATACGCAGTATTTT

clone_size: .
d_call: TRBD2
j_call: TRBJ2-1
v_call: TRBV13
cdr3_aa: CASSLGIAGLSYNEQFF
cdr3_nt: TGTGCCAGCAGCTTAGGAATAGCGGGTCTATCCTACAATGAGCAGTTCTTC

clone_size: .
d_call: .
j_call: TRBJ1-5
v_call: TRBV7-8
cdr3_aa: CASSLGAVSEYSNQPQHF
cdr3_nt: TGTGCCAGCAGCTTAGGAGCGGTCTCTGAGTATAGCAATCAGCCCCAGCATTTT

clone_size: .
d_call: .
j_call: TRBJ2-1
v_call: TRBV18
cdr3_aa: CASSPVTVVRNEQFF
cdr3_nt: TGTGCCAGCTCACCAGTCACGGTAGTGCGGAATGAGCAGTTCTTC

clone_size: few
d_call: TRBD2
j_call: TRBJ2-1
v_call: TRBV11-2
cdr3_aa: CASSFRGSGSYNEQFF
cdr3_nt: TGTGCCAGCAGCTTCCGCGGGAGTGGCTCCTACAATGAGCAGTTCTTC

clone_size: .
d_call: .
j_call: TRBJ2-2
v_call: TRBV5-1
cdr3_aa: CASSLGSPNTGELFF
cdr3_nt: TGCGCCAGCAGCTTGGGCAGTCCGAACACCGGGGAGCTGTTTTTT

clone_size: .
d_call: TRBD1
j_call: TRBJ2-2
v_call: TRBV27
cdr3_aa: CASSLYRPTGAYTGELFF
cdr3_nt: TGTGCCAGCAGTTTATACCGGCCGACAGGGGCCTACACCGGGGAGCTGTTTTTT

clone_size: .
d_call: TRBD1
j_call: TRBJ1-5
v_call: TRBV9
cdr3_aa: CAADRAAQPQHF
cdr3_nt: TGTGCCGCCGACAGGGCGGCCCAGCCCCAGCATTTT

clone_size: .
d_call: TRBD1
j_call: TRBJ2-5
v_call: TRBV5-1
cdr3_aa: CASSRDRGQETQYF
cdr3_nt: TGCGCCAGCAGCAGAGACAGGGGCCAAGAGACCCAGTACTTC

clone_size: once
d_call: .
j_call: TRBJ1-5
v_call: TRBV5-1
cdr3_aa: CASSLETPNQPQHF
cdr3_nt: TGCGCCAGCAGCTTGGAGACACCCAATCAGCCCCAGCATTTT

clone_size: .
d_call: .
j_call: TRBJ1-1
v_call: TRBV5-4
cdr3_aa: CASSLSSGYTEAFF
cdr3_nt: TGTGCCAGCAGCCTGTCGTCAGGGTACACTGAAGCTTTCTTT

clone_size: .
d_call: TRBD2
j_call: TRBJ2-7
v_call: TRBV7-9
cdr3_aa: CASSLVGDSRGDEQYF
cdr3_nt: TGTGCCAGCAGCTTAGTTGGCGACTCCCGGGGGGACGAGCAGTACTTC

clone_size: few
d_call: .
j_call: TRBJ2-1
v_call: TRBV3-1/TRBV3-2
cdr3_aa: CASSRTGNEQFF
cdr3_nt: TGTGCCAGCAGCCGCACGGGGAATGAGCAGTTCTTC

clone_size: .
d_call: .
j_call: TRBJ2-1
v_call: TRBV7-9
cdr3_aa: CASSLGATPVILYNEQFF
cdr3_nt: TGTGCCAGCAGCTTAGGGGCAACGCCCGTTATACTCTACAATGAGCAGTTCTTC

clone_size: .
d_call: TRBD2
j_call: TRBJ2-7
v_call: TRBV9
cdr3_aa: CASSVASGGNYEQYF
cdr3_nt: TGTGCCAGCAGCGTAGCCAGCGGGGGTAACTACGAGCAGTACTTC